This TCR beta chain was sequenced in a study of blood T cells in healthy people across ages. Study background: Per every two T cells, about one barcoded beta molecule was captured by template switching.

General study points: Unsorted PBMCs ruled out conclusive naive versus antigen-experienced comparison.

This CDR3 region has 13 residues. CDR1 is LGHDT and CDR2 is YNNKEL in the germline V gene (reference sequence). Unmatched junction bases numbered 7, after V lost 11 bases and J lost 1 base. The second PCR ran about 7 to 12 cycles with a sample-barcoded 5' primer and J-beta primers. Each CDR3 protein gets one entry after TCRdb re-called the 5' RACE reads with MiXCR. The sample records 1.5 million to 2 million distinct CDR3 sequences, 25% to 30% being singletons. Regarding this clonotype: Its antigen is not known.

Isolated PBMCs totaled at least 7 million in each sample. This TCR was sampled from a woman in her twenties or thirties in good health. J is TRBJ2-5 and V is TRBV3-1; TRBD2 agrees at 7 bases. The sequenced sample was blood. CDR3 in amino acids: CACGEGVQETQYF. CDR3 nucleotide sequence: TGTGCCTGCGGGGAGGGTGTCCAAGAGACCCAGTACTTC.